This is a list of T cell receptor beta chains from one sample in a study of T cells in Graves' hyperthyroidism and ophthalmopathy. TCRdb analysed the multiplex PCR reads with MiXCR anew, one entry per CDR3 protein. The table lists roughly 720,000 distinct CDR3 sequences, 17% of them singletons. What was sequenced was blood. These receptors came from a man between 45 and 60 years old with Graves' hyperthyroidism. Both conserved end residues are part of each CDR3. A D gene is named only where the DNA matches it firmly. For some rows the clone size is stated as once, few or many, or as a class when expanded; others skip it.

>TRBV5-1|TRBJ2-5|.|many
TGCGCCAGCAGCTTGGCGGATGCTCGGGAGACCCAGTACTTC
CASSLADARETQYF
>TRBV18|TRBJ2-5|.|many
TGTGCCAGCTCACCAGCAGAGACCCAGTACTTC
CASSPAETQYF
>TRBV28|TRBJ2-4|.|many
TGTGCCAGCAGTTCCTCCGGACCGGGAGACAACATTCAGTACTTC
CASSSSGPGDNIQYF
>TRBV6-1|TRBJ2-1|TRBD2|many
TGTGCCAGCGGAAGGGGCGGGAGCTTCAATGAGCAGTTCTTC
CASGRGGSFNEQFF
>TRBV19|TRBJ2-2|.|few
TGTGCCAGTACTGAGTACGAGGGCACCGGGGAGCTGTTTTTT
CASTEYEGTGELFF
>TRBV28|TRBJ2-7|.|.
TGTGCCAGCAGTTTCGGCGGGACCACCTCCTACGAGCAGTACTTC
CASSFGGTTSYEQYF
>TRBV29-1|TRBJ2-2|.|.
TGCAGCACACCGAGACCCAACACCGGGGAGCTGTTTTTT
CSTPRPNTGELFF
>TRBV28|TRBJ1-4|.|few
TGTGCCAGCAGTTTATCCTTTATCGGGGGAAAACTGTTTTTT
CASSLSFIGGKLFF
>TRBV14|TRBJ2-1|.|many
TGTGCCAGCAGCCAAGTCCTAGGGGGTGAGCAGTTCTTC
CASSQVLGGEQFF
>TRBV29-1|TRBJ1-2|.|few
TGCAGCGTTGGGGAGGACAAGGTACCCTATGGCTACACCTTC
CSVGEDKVPYGYTF
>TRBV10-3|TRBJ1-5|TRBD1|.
TGTGCCATCAGACCACTACCGGGACAGGTGTGGGATCAGCCCCAGCATTTT
CAIRPLPGQVWDQPQHF
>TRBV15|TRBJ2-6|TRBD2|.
TGTGCCACCAGAGACGGGACTAGAGGTACTGGGGCCAACGTCCTGACTTTC
CATRDGTRGTGANVLTF
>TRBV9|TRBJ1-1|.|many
TGTGCCAGCAGCGCCAAAACGACGGTGAACACTGAAGCTTTCTTT
CASSAKTTVNTEAFF
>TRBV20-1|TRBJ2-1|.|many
TGCAGTGCTGCCGATGGGATCGGGGAGCAGTTCTTC
CSAADGIGEQFF
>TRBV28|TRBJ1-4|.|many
TGTGCCAGCAGTGGGGTTGGATTGGGCGCAACTAATGAAAAACTGTTTTTT
CASSGVGLGATNEKLFF
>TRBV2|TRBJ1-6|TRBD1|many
TGTGCCAGCAGACAATTAACAGGGGAACCCCTCCACTTT
CASRQLTGEPLHF
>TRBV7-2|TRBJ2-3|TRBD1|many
TGTGCCAGCAGCTCCTACACGACAGGGGTCACAGATACGCAGTATTTT
CASSSYTTGVTDTQYF
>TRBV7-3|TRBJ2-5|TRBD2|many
TGTGCCAGCAGCTTAATGCCAGCGGGAGGGAGAAAGACCCAGTACTTC
CASSLMPAGGRKTQYF
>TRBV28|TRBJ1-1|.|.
TGTGCCAGCAGTCCCGGGAGGTTTTTCACCACTGAAGCTTTCTTT
CASSPGRFFTTEAFF
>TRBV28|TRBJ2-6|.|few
TGTGCCAGCAGTGACGGGGGCGCTGGGGCCAACGTCCTGACTTTC
CASSDGGAGANVLTF
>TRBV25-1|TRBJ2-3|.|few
TGTGCCAGCAGTGAATCGGGGCTAGGAGCAGATACGCAGTATTTT
CASSESGLGADTQYF
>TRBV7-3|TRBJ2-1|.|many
TGTGCCAGCAGCCTGGTGACTGGGTCCTACAATGAGCAGTTCTTC
CASSLVTGSYNEQFF
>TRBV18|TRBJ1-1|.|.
TGTGCCAGCTCACCGGGGACCGGGCCCCGGGACACTGAAGCTTTCTTT
CASSPGTGPRDTEAFF
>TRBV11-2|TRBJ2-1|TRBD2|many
TGTGCCAGCAGCCCCGGGTTAGCGGGAGCTAGAAATGAGCAGTTCTTC
CASSPGLAGARNEQFF
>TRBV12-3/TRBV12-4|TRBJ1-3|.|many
TGTGCCACCCCGACCGTAAACTCTGGAAACACCATATATTTT
CATPTVNSGNTIYF
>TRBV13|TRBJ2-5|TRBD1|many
TGTGCCAGCAGCTGGGTGACAGGGGTAGGGGAGACCCAGTACTTC
CASSWVTGVGETQYF
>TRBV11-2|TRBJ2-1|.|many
TGTGCCAGCAGCTACGGTCGGCGGCTGGGCAATGAGCAGTTCTTC
CASSYGRRLGNEQFF
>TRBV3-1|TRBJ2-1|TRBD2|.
TGTGCCAGCAGCCAAGATATAATAGCGGGAGAAGAGCAGTTCTTC
CASSQDIIAGEEQFF
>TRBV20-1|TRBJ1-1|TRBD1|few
TGCAGTGGGCCGGGACAGGGGGCGAACACTGAAGCTTTCTTT
CSGPGQGANTEAFF
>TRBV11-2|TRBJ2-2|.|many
TGTGCCAGCAGCTTAGCCGACACCGGGGAGCTGTTTTTT
CASSLADTGELFF
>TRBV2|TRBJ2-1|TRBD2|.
TGTGCCAGCAGTGAAATGGCGGGAGCGACAATTGAGCAGTTCTTC
CASSEMAGATIEQFF
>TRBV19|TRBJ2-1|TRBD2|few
TGTGCCACCAGACTAGCGGGAGTCCATGAGCAGTTCTTC
CATRLAGVHEQFF
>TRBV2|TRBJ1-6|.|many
TGTGCCAGCAGTGCCGGGACGGCTTTCTCCTATAATTCACCCCTCCACTTT
CASSAGTAFSYNSPLHF
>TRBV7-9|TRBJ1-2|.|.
TGTGCCAGCACCTCAACCCGGGGCCCCAGGTCTGGCTACACCTTC
CASTSTRGPRSGYTF
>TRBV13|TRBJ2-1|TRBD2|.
TGTGCCAGCAGCCTGACTAGCGGGAGGGTCGGTGAGCAGTCCTTC
CASSLTSGRVGEQSF
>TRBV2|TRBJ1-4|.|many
TGTGCCAGCAGCCCAGGGGAGTACGAAAAACTGTTTTTT
CASSPGEYEKLFF
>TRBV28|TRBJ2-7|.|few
TGTGCCAGCAGTTATCCGGACAGAACCTACGAGCAGTACTTC
CASSYPDRTYEQYF
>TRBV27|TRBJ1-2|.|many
TGTGCCAGCGCGATTAAAGATCCCCGGAGGGGCTATGGCTACACCTTC
CASAIKDPRRGYGYTF
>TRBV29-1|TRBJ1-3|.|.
TGCAGCGTTGTACCCGGGGACTTTTCTGGAAACACCATATATTTT
CSVVPGDFSGNTIYF
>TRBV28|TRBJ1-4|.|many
TGTGCCAGCAGTTTATCGGGCAGTCTTAATGAAAAACTGTTTTTT
CASSLSGSLNEKLFF
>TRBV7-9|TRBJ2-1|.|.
TGTGCCAGCAGCCCGGGAGCTCGGCGGGCCAACAATGAGCAGTTCTTC
CASSPGARRANNEQFF
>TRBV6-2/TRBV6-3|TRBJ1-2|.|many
TGTGCCAGCCAACGTGGGGGAAACTATGGCTACACCTTC
CASQRGGNYGYTF
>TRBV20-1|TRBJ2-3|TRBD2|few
TGCAGTGCTAGAGATCTGCTAGCGGGAGCAGATACGCAGTATTTT
CSARDLLAGADTQYF
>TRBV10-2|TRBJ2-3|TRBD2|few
TGCGCCAGCCGTGAGTCTACCAGCGGGAGGGCAGATACGCAGTATTTT
CASRESTSGRADTQYF
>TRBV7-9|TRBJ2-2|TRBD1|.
TGTGCCAGCAGCCCAGGGGGCAGGGGAAACACCGGGGAGCGGTTTTTT
CASSPGGRGNTGERFF
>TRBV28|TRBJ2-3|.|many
TGTGCCAGCAGTTTATCTGGGAGTGGAGATACGCAGTATTTT
CASSLSGSGDTQYF
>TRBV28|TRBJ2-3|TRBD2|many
TGTGCCAGCAGCCTAGGTAGCGGGCTAGGAGATACGCAGTATTTT
CASSLGSGLGDTQYF
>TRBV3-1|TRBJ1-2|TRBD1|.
TGTGCCAGCAGCAAAGGGACAGGGAGTTTGGTCTATGGCTACACCTTC
CASSKGTGSLVYGYTF
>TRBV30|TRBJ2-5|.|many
TGTGCCTGGAGTGTAGATCAAGAGACCCAGTACTTC
CAWSVDQETQYF
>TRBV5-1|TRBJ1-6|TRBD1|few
TGCGCCGGCAGCTTACAGGGGCCGGGTGATTCACCCCTCCACTTT
CAGSLQGPGDSPLHF
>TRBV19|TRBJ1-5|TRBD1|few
TGTGCCAGTAACCTGGGACAGGGCGATCAGCCCCAGCATTTT
CASNLGQGDQPQHF
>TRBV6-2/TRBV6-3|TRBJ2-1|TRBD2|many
TGTGCCAGCAGAAACCGTCCGCGGACTAGCGGATACAATGAGCAGTTCTTC
CASRNRPRTSGYNEQFF
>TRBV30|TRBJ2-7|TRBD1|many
TGTGCCCAGACAGGGGGCGGCTACGAGCAGTACTTC
CAQTGGGYEQYF
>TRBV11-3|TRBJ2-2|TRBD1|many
TGTGCCAGCAGCTCGACAGGGACGAACACCGGGGAGCTGTTTTTT
CASSSTGTNTGELFF